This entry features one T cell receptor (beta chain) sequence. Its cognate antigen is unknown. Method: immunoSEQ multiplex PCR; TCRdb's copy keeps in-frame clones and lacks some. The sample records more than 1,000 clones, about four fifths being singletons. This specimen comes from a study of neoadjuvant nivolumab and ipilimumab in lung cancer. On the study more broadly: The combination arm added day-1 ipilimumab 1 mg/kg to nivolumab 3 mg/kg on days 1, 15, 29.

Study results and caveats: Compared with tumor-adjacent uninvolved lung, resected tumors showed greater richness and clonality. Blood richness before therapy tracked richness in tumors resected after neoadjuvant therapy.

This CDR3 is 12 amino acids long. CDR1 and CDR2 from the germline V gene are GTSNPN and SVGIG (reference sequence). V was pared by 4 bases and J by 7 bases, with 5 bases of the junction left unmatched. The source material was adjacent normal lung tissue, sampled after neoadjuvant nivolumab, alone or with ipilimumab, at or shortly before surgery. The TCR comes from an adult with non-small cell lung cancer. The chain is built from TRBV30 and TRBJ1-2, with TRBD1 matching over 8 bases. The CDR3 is CAWTNDRGGYTF. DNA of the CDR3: TGTGCCTGGACGAACGACAGGGGTGGCTACACCTTC.